This T cell receptor (beta chain) originates from a study of shared T cell receptors in the human thymus. Germline CDR1 reads SEHNR; CDR2 reads FQNEAQ (reference sequence). CDR3 length equals 14 residues. Profiled with immunoSEQ multiplex PCR; TCRdb holds only in-frame clones, not every one. In the table there are about 660,000 clones, more than 75% of which are singletons. In addition, the sample was reused for a study of human thymus T cells. Turning to that study: Thymic resections from corrective heart surgery supplied the tissue. There appeared to be biased usage of V and J genes in thymic and blood repertoires. In unrelated individuals, thymic repertoires overlapped highly, according to related research.

Sequences were obtained from thymocytes. This clonotype originated in a boy under two years old with a congenital heart defect. The rearrangement links TRBV7-9 to TRBJ2-1; possible D gene TRBD2, 6 bases. In DNA form, the CDR3 reads TGTGCAACCCGGAGGGTGGGAGAGCCAAATGAGCAGTTCTTC. Residues: CATRRVGEPNEQFF.